This entry is about one TCR beta chain. These data originate in a study of T cell responses to AZD1222 COVID-19 vaccine. Trimming shortened V by 3 bases and J by 7 bases, and 9 bases separated the two germline ends. Per germline, CDR1 SNHLY and CDR2 FYNNEI. This CDR3 is 12 amino acids long. The method was immunoSEQ multiplex PCR; TCRdb's version includes in-frame clones alone and lacks a portion of them. The data hold around 99,000 clones, with about nine tenths observed a single time. The chain recombines TRBV2 with TRBJ1-2, with a weak D call TRBD1 (5 bases). Sequenced material: peripheral blood, taken 28 days after the second AZD1222 dose. This TCR derives from an adult who received the AZD1222 COVID-19 vaccine. The CDR3: CASSDSGIGYTF. CDR3 DNA sequence: TGTGCCAGCAGTGATTCAGGGATTGGCTACACCTTC.